This T cell receptor beta chain was observed in a study of early T cells in non-severe SARS-CoV-2 infection. Findings and limits, study-wide: Matching results from VDJdb favored anti-spike CD8 responses, leaving private and CD4 specificities undetected.

As part of library construction, unique molecular identifiers were attached to individual cDNA molecules. TCRdb analysed the 5' RACE reads with MiXCR anew, one entry per CDR3 protein. Of just under 65,000 distinct CDR3 sequences listed, roughly 9% are singletons. This clonotype was counted only a few times. Its specificity is not known. Germline V gene lookup returns CDR1 MNHEY and CDR2 SVGAGI. This CDR3 is built from 13 residues. After removal of 5 bases from V and 7 bases from J, the junction contained 3 bases not matched to a gene. The V gene is TRBV6-5, the J gene TRBJ2-7, with 12 bases that match TRBD2. The specimen comprised whole blood, sampled at baseline. This clonotype was obtained from an adult who was a healthcare worker with PCR-confirmed SARS-CoV-2 infection or an uninfected control (not recorded which). Written as DNA, the CDR3 is TGTGCCAGCAGTGCACTAGCGGGAGGTGAGCAGTACTTC. Protein product: CASSALAGGEQYF.